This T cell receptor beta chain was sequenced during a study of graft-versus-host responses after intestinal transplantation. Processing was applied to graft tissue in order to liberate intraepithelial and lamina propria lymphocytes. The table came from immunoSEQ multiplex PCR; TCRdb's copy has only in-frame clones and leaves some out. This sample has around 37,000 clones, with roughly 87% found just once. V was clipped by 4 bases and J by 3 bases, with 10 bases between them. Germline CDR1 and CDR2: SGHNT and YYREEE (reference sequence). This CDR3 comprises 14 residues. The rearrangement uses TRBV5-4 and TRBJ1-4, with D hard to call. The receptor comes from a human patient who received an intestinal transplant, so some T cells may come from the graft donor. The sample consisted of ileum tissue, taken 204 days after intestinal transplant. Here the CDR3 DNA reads TGTGCCAGCAGCCGAGGGAGGGCTAATGAAAAACTGTTTTTT. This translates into CASSRGRANEKLFF.